This T cell receptor (beta chain) is from a study of Graves' ophthalmopathy and Graves' hyperthyroidism. Overall study: Hyperthyroidism counted as stable given no ophthalmopathy within 18 months of follow-up. Study conclusions and caveats: Blood was where most expanded thyroid clonotypes above 0.001 frequency also turned up. Built on 13 signatures, a model told ophthalmopathy apart from stable hyperthyroidism with about 90% sensitivity and over 80% specificity.

Diagnostic conclusions were grounded in clinical symptoms, serum thyroxine, TRAb, thyroid ultrasound and orbital computed tomography. The study amplified TCR beta CDR3 regions using RNA transcripts. Second-round multiplex PCR followed a first-round RT-PCR using HTBI primers. One entry per CDR3 protein results from TCRdb running MiXCR on the multiplex PCR reads. The data contain around 1.1 million distinct CDR3 sequences, less than 45% of them singletons. Germline loops: CDR1 SQVTM, CDR2 ANQGSEA. The CDR3 has 13 residues. This clonotype was counted a few times. Its specificity is not known. The chain is built from TRBV29-1 and TRBJ1-1; 7 bases map to TRBD1. The sequenced sample consisted of peripheral blood or thyroid tissue (not recorded which). This TCR was recovered from an adult man with Graves' hyperthyroidism. For the CDR3, the DNA is TGCAGGTGGAGGGAGGGGGCTCGAACTGAAGCTTTCTTT. Protein: CRWREGARTEAFF.